The 14 T cell receptor beta chains presented below share a single source sample, sequenced in a study of cytomegalovirus exposure and HLA in healthy donors. The study ran its PCR with 60 Vbeta and 13 Jbeta primers. Sequencing was performed with immunoSEQ multiplex PCR; in TCRdb, only in-frame clones are kept and a portion is missing. The sample holds 74,000 or so clones, around 67% seen once. The specimen sequenced was PBMCs. These receptors were taken from a woman aged 30 to 39 in good health and CMV-seronegative.

The chain carries TRBV11-3 and TRBJ2-1; TRBD2 aligns across 10 bases. The CDR3 loop spans 18 amino acids. V trimming: 5 bases; J trimming: 3 bases; junction bases outside the gene matches: 13. In germline, CDR1 is SGHNT, CDR2 YENEEA. In DNA form, the CDR3 reads TGTGCCAGCAGCCAGGGTTCCGGACTAGCGGTGATCTACAATGAGCAGTTCTTC. Protein product: CASSQGSGLAVIYNEQFF. Full variable domain (remainder filled in from reference TRBV11-3 and TRBJ2-1): EAGVVQSPRYKIIEKKQPVAFWCNPISGHNTLYWYLQNLGQGPELLIRYENEEAVDDSQLPKDRFSAERLKGVDSTLKIQPAELGDSAVYLCASSQGSGLAVIYNEQFFGPGTRLTVL.

This rearrangement joins TRBV7-6 to TRBJ1-4; the match to TRBD1 covers 10 bases. Germline CDR1 is SGHVS and CDR2 is FNYEAQ. The junction had 3 bases not matched to a gene; V was cut back by 4 bases and J by 4 bases. This CDR3 spans 15 amino acids. CDR3 bases: TGTGCCAGCAGCTACGGGACAGGGGATAATGAAAAACTGTTTTTT. It specifies CASSYGTGDNEKLFF.

This chain links TRBV23-1 with TRBJ2-1; D call uncertain. TRBV23-1 is an open reading frame whose function is uncertain. This CDR3 is built from 16 residues. V was cut by 7 bases and J by 6 bases, with 22 bases left in between. CDR3 sequence reads: CASNHSTKTCSNEQFF. CDR3 in DNA: TGCGCCAGCAACCATAGCACGAAGACTTGTAGCAATGAGCAGTTCTTC.

The chain is built from TRBV6-6 and TRBJ1-5; TRBD1 agrees at 8 bases. CDR1 is MNHNY, CDR2 SVGAGI, per germline (reference sequence). V dropped 0 bases and J dropped 7; count of bases not matched to a gene: 5. The CDR3 covers 15 residues. The CDR3 loop reads CASSYSNRGRQPQHF. DNA for the CDR3: TGTGCCAGCAGTTACTCGAACAGGGGGAGGCAGCCCCAGCATTTT.

The rearrangement uses TRBV7-8 and TRBJ1-1, with D unresolved. This CDR3 is 12 amino acids long. The germline gives CDR1 SGHVS, CDR2 FQNEAQ. V was shortened by 5 bases and J by 3 bases, with 7 bases between the two germline ends. The CDR3 is CASSRGDTEAFF. The CDR3 DNA reads TGTGCCAGCAGCCGAGGCGACACTGAAGCTTTCTTT.

Comment on this clone: At one boundary the junction diverges from the germline segment, which might be a read error. The CDR3 here is CASSQEWGGDVKPGIQYF. CDR3 DNA: TGCGCCAGCAGCCAAGAGTGGGGGGGGGACGTAAAACCGGGCATTCAGTACTTC. This sequence joins TRBV5-4 and TRBJ2-4; TRBD2 matches at 7 bases. The germline V gene encodes CDR1 SGHNT and CDR2 YYREEE (reference sequence). This CDR3 spans 18 amino acids.

The V and J genes are TRBV15 and TRBJ2-7; 8 bases line up with TRBD2. Germline V gives CDR1 LNHNV, CDR2 YYDKDF (reference sequence). The CDR3 loop spans 15 amino acids. V gave up 0 bases and J gave up 7 bases; unmatched junction bases: 8. The CDR3 spells CATSRDVVAGTEQYF. The CDR3, as DNA: TGTGCCACCAGCAGAGATGTAGTAGCGGGGACTGAGCAGTACTTC.

The V and J genes are TRBV28 and TRBJ1-2, with TRBD1 identical over 7 bases. The CDR3 covers 14 residues. The V gene's germline CDR1 is MDHEN and CDR2 SYDVKM. V shed 6 bases, J shed 4 bases, and the junction held 8 bases outside the gene matches. The DNA for the CDR3 is TGTGCCAGCAGCCCCCCCACAGGGGCCTATGGCTACACCTTC. This translates into CASSPPTGAYGYTF.

The chain carries TRBV6-5 and TRBJ2-3; 14 bases map to TRBD2. The CDR3 is made up of 15 amino acids. V shed 5 bases and J 4 bases; nucleotides not matched to a gene: 2. CDR1 MNHEY and CDR2 SVGAGI come from the germline V gene. The CDR3 nucleotides are TGTGCCAGCAGTCGACTAGCGGGGGGGTCAGATACGCAGTATTTT. Its protein is CASSRLAGGSDTQYF.

Here the CDR3 DNA reads TGTGCCAGCAGTTACTCAACAGGGGAGGAGGGCTACACCTTC. Translation gives CASSYSTGEEGYTF. V is TRBV6-5 and J is TRBJ1-2, with 7 bases lining up with TRBD1. With 0 bases clipped from V and 8 bases from J, the junction kept 6 bases outside the gene matches. Per germline, CDR1 MNHEY and CDR2 SVGAGI. This CDR3 region has 14 residues.

The rearrangement links TRBV28 to TRBJ2-5; tentative D call: TRBD2 (6 bases). This CDR3 has 15 residues. Germline V lookup: CDR1 MDHEN, CDR2 SYDVKM. With 5 bases removed from V and 5 bases from J, the gap between germline ends came to 18 bases. The CDR3 DNA follows: TGTGCCAGCAGTCCGTCGTTGGGTGGGGGGGAGACCCAGTACTTC. Protein product: CASSPSLGGGETQYF. Based on the CDR3 plus reference TRBV28 and TRBJ2-5, the full variable domain is DVKVTQSSRYLVKRTGEKVFLECVQDMDHENMFWYRQDPGLGLRLIYFSYDVKMKEKGDIPEGYSVSREKKERFSLILESASTNQTSMYLCASSPSLGGGETQYFGPGTRLLVL.

The J gene is TRBJ2-5, the V gene TRBV7-6, with a tentative D call TRBD1 (7 bases). V was cut by 5 bases and J by 6 bases, with 22 bases left in between. The length of the CDR3 is 16 residues. The germline V gene has CDR1 SGHVS and CDR2 FNYEAQ. The CDR3, as DNA: TGTGCCAGCAGCCCAGGGGGAGAAGGGGGGTGGAAGACCCAGTACTTC. As protein: CASSPGGEGGWKTQYF.

The chain joins TRBV11-2 to TRBJ2-3, with D maybe TRBD2 (6 bases). Germline V CDR1 and CDR2: SGHAT, FQNNGV. Between the trimmed V and J ends, which lost 1 base and 7 bases, there was a span of 9 bases. The CDR3 runs to 13 residues. CDR3 DNA: TGTGCCAGCAGCTTAGGGGCGGGAAATACGCAGTATTTT. Amino acids: CASSLGAGNTQYF. Full variable domain (outside the CDR3, taken from reference TRBV11-2 and TRBJ2-3): EAGVAQSPRYKIIEKRQSVAFWCNPISGHATLYWYQQILGQGPKLLIQFQNNGVVDDSQLPKDRFSAERLKGVDSTLKIQPAKLEDSAVYLCASSLGAGNTQYFGPGTRLTVL.

The rearrangement uses TRBV10-3 and TRBJ2-5; possible D gene TRBD2, 7 bases. Trimming took 6 bases from V and 5 from J, leaving 10 bases between them. CDR1 ENHRY and CDR2 SYGVKD come from the germline V gene. The CDR3 has 12 amino acids. The CDR3 bases are TGTGCCATCAGCGCGGGGGCGGAGACCCAGTACTTC. Amino acid sequence: CAISAGAETQYF.